This T cell receptor beta chain was sequenced for a study of blood T cell repertoires in COVID-19. Across the study: Specimens from acute and convalescent COVID-19 originated in the United States, Italy and Spain. T cells, B-cell-depleted T cells, or PBMCs provided the cDNA or gDNA that served as material.

Seattle cases were enrolled at active infection and followed longitudinally. V shed 4 bases, J shed 6 bases, and the junction held 10 bases outside the gene matches. From germline, CDR1 is SGHRS and CDR2 YFSETQ. CDR3 size: 15 residues. As originally analysed: Scientists estimated how many nucleated cells there were by amplifying reference gene primers. Libraries were prepared by immunoSEQ multiplex PCR; TCRdb keeps only in-frame clonotypes and omits some of them. The DNA gave D and trimming, while V, J and clone size come from that table. The sample yields 430,000 or so clones, approximately 90% seen once.

The chain is built from TRBV5-1 and TRBJ2-3; 8 bases line up with TRBD1. This receptor was taken from a young man with COVID-19, enrolled during active disease. Sequenced material: peripheral blood. The CDR3 protein is CASSPGQGVADTQYF. CDR3 coding DNA: TGCGCCAGCAGCCCCGGACAGGGAGTAGCGGATACGCAGTATTTT.